Listed below are T cell receptor beta chains from one sample, sequenced in a study of cytomegalovirus exposure and HLA in healthy donors. Method: immunoSEQ multiplex PCR; TCRdb's copy keeps in-frame clones and lacks some. Of 65,000 to 90,000 clones listed, about 87% are singletons. Sequencing was done on a sample of PBMCs. Every receptor here comes from a woman under 30 in good health and CMV-seropositive. The CDR3 runs from the conserved cysteine through the conserved F or W. The D gene is left open where the match is weak. The size of a clone is reported for some rows only, either as once, few or many, or as a class for expanded clones.

>NA|TRBV27|TRBD1
CASSLAGGEAYEQYF
>once|TRBV4-1|NA
CASSTSTENTEAFF
>NA|TRBV10-3|NA
CATWGVAQTDTQYF
>NA|TRBV19|NA
CASSTPGGANTGELFF
>NA|TRBV28|NA
CASSLTRRNTEAFF
>once|TRBV7-9|TRBD1
CASSLWGQVGDEQYF
>NA|TRBV10-2|TRBD1
CASSGQGAADTQYF
>NA|TRBV7-7|TRBD2
CASSLGPAGGTDTQYF
>NA|TRBV5-6|TRBD2
CASSLEGGGAEEQYF
>NA|TRBV28|TRBD1
CASRWTGYEKLFF
>once|TRBV4-2|NA
CASSRLRVAYNSPLHF
>NA|TRBV19|NA
CASRTGQGLATNEKLFF
>once|TRBV5-1|TRBD2
CASSLGTSGGWNEQFF
>NA|TRBV14|TRBD2
CASSRWRPGGDTQYF
>NA|TRBV10-2|NA
CASSDPRFQTANYGYTF
>NA|TRBV6-1|NA
CASSEAVKDSRRGQPQHF
>NA|TRBV7-2|TRBD1
CASSMDRGGTDTQYF
>NA|TRBV7-9|NA
CASSQGRGNQPQHF
>NA|TRBV19|TRBD2
CASSISAGVGQETQYF
>NA|TRBV7-8|NA
CASSLATTMRRSVHEQYF
>NA|TRBV11-2|NA
CASSLVRRYRRTEAFF
>NA|TRBV7-8|TRBD1
CASSSQGAGLKPQHF
>NA|TRBV2|NA
CASSDRSGRTLAGSGYEQYF
>NA|TRBV4-3|NA
CASSQDGQTLNTEAFF
>NA|TRBV9|TRBD1
CASSYTGGSGNTIYF